This T cell receptor (beta chain) appears in the sequencing data of a study of blood T cell repertoires in COVID-19. The CDR3 sequence is 13 residues long. J lost 6 bases, V lost 6 bases, and 8 bases had no gene match. Germline V CDR1 and CDR2: MNHEY, SVGAGI. The table came from immunoSEQ multiplex PCR; TCRdb's copy has only in-frame clones and leaves some out. Among 150,000 to 200,000 clones listed, 75% to 90% were seen once. The rearrangement joins TRBV6-5 to TRBJ2-7; 7 nucleotides align to TRBD1. The TCR originated in a man between 70 and 80 years old with active or convalescent COVID-19. Sequencing used peripheral blood. The CDR3 loop reads CASSPTGPPEQYF. The CDR3 nucleotides are TGTGCCAGCAGCCCGACAGGGCCCCCCGAGCAGTACTTC.